These 2 T cell receptor beta chains originate from one sample sequenced in a study of T cell responses to AZD1222 COVID-19 vaccine. The table came from immunoSEQ multiplex PCR; TCRdb's copy has only in-frame clones and leaves some out. The sample lists over 150,000 clones; 88% were seen once. Here the sequenced sample was peripheral blood, taken on day 0 of AZD1222 vaccination. These receptors were obtained from an adult in good health.

The chain has TRBV9 and TRBJ2-1; possibly TRBD2 for D (6 bases). Trimming took 0 bases from V and 7 from J, leaving 14 bases between them. In germline, CDR1 is SGDLS, CDR2 YYNGEE. This CDR3 spans 15 amino acids. As DNA, the CDR3 is TGTGCCAGCAGCGTAGCTCTTAGCGGCCCTAATGAGCAGTTCTTC. This gives the protein CASSVALSGPNEQFF.

Here the CDR3 DNA reads TGTGCCAGCAGTCTAGCTTTGGGGGGCCGCACCGGGGAGCTGTTTTTT. Protein sequence: CASSLALGGRTGELFF. This chain links TRBV6-6 with TRBJ2-2, with D tentatively TRBD1 or TRBD2 (6 bases each). The germline CDR1 and CDR2 sequences are MNHNY and SVGAGI (reference sequence). This CDR3 spans 16 amino acids. The ends were cut back, 5 bases at V and 4 bases at J, with 17 bases in the middle.